This T cell receptor (beta chain) was captured in a study of shared clonotypes between healthy human individuals. Only Caucasian adults living in Nashville, Tennessee made up the donor group. In the authors' methods: ImmunoSEQ supplied junction-only sequences lacking quality scores, so filtering was different. The assay was immunoSEQ multiplex PCR, and TCRdb's table has in-frame clones only and misses some. That table supplies the V and J calls and clone size; D and trimming were determined from the DNA. The table records approximately 530,000 clones, roughly 95% of them present only once. In the case of this clone: A read error may account for a junction end that differs from germline.

The origin of this receptor is a woman aged 30 to 39 in good health. Source material: naive CD4+ T cells sorted from blood. Subset denoted: CD45RA+ positively selected.

CDR3 DNA: TGCGCCAGCAGCCGCCCTGAGACAGGTCTGGGTGAAGAGGCCCAGTACTTC. It specifies CASSRPETGLGEEAQYF. The chain recombines TRBV4-1 with TRBJ2-5; the D gene is possibly TRBD1 (6 bases). The CDR3 runs 17 residues. The germline gives CDR1 MGHRA, CDR2 YSYEKL.